The present TCR beta chain was sequenced within a study of T-cell reconstitution after alpha-beta-depleted transplantation in children. V was shortened by 2 bases and J by 1 base, with 4 bases between the two germline ends. This CDR3 is built from 12 residues. Germline-derived CDR1 and CDR2 are SQVTM and ANQGSEA. A library of TCRbeta sequences, prepared with unique molecular identifiers, was generated. One entry per CDR3 protein, called by TCRdb with MiXCR from the PCR reads. The sample shows around 370,000 distinct CDR3 sequences, about a tenth of them seen only once. This clonotype was picked up a small number of times.

The chain uses TRBV29-1 and TRBJ2-3; D remains ambiguous. Sequencing was performed on PBMCs from the stem cell graft donor, taken from the stem cell graft. This TCR was recovered from a human donor who donated a stem cell graft to a child with acute lymphoblastic leukemia. The CDR3 DNA follows: TGCAGCGTTGAACCCCGCACAGATACGCAGTATTTT. This gives the protein CSVEPRTDTQYF.